Listed below are T cell receptor beta chains from one sample, sequenced in a study of control samples from healthy donors and cancer patients. Generated by immunoSEQ multiplex PCR, the TCRdb table keeps only in-frame clones and is missing some. Of some 120,000 clones listed, more than 80% are singletons. Sequenced material: blood. Receptors originate from a man between 18 and 35 years old in good health. Each CDR3 is given with its conserved first and last residue. Fields, in order: J gene, V gene, clone size, D gene, CDR3 protein. D genes are given only for firm matches. Size values are once, few and many counts, or a class for expanded clones, and some rows have none.

>TRBJ1-4|TRBV4-1|medium-sized|-
CASSQEVPQGGWTNEKLFF
>TRBJ1-1|TRBV19|-|-
CASSSRERAFF
>TRBJ2-1|TRBV4-1|-|-
CASSQEGNFEQFF
>TRBJ2-7|TRBV5-6|-|TRBD1
CASSFQGAYEQYF
>TRBJ2-7|TRBV6-2/TRBV6-3|-|-
CASSYTKVGYEQYF
>TRBJ2-5|TRBV11-3|once|-
CASSYRSPAVRETQYF
>TRBJ1-6|TRBV30|-|-
CAWSPSTDRNNSPLHF
>TRBJ2-1|TRBV30|-|-
CAWSVQGGNEQFF
>TRBJ2-2|TRBV7-2|-|TRBD1
CASSKGQITGELFF
>TRBJ2-3|TRBV29-1|-|TRBD2
CSVRLAGADTQYF
>TRBJ2-1|TRBV6-4|-|-
CASSDLRHSYNEQFF
>TRBJ2-1|TRBV24-1|-|TRBD2
CATSDRTSGNNEQFF
>TRBJ1-3|TRBV11-1|-|-
CASSPGLASGNTIYF
>TRBJ2-1|TRBV6-4|-|-
CASSDSGVNEQFF
>TRBJ1-2|TRBV7-9|-|TRBD1
CASRPITGTDYYGYTF